Below are 28 T cell receptor beta chains sequenced from a single sample in a study of cytomegalovirus exposure and HLA in healthy donors. The PCR had 60 Vbeta and 13 Jbeta primers. Profiled with immunoSEQ multiplex PCR; TCRdb holds only in-frame clones, not every one. The sample holds around 150,000 clones, approximately 60% seen once. Sequenced material: PBMCs. These receptors all stem from a human donor in good health.

The rearrangement joins TRBV5-1 to TRBJ2-1, with 10 bases aligning to TRBD2. Germline CDR1 SGHRS, CDR2 YFSETQ. The CDR3 spans 15 residues. V dropped 4 bases and J dropped 1; count of bases not matched to a gene: 2. The CDR3 loop reads CASSRTSGSYNEQFF. The CDR3 DNA is TGCGCCAGCAGCCGGACTAGCGGTTCCTACAATGAGCAGTTCTTC.

V and J are TRBV25-1 and TRBJ2-7; 9 nucleotides align to TRBD1. V dropped 3 bases and J dropped 6; count of bases not matched to a gene: 6. Germline-derived CDR1 and CDR2 are MGHDK and SYGVNS. The CDR3 runs 14 residues. This CDR3 reads CASSELGQGSEQYF. The CDR3, as DNA: TGTGCCAGCAGTGAGTTAGGACAGGGGTCCGAGCAGTACTTC.

Turning to this clone: One end of the junction varies from germline; a read error may be responsible. The chain has TRBV7-7 and TRBJ2-5, with D perhaps matching TRBD2 (6 bases). Germline V gene lookup returns CDR1 SSHAT and CDR2 FNYEAQ (reference sequence). The length of the CDR3 is 13 residues. The CDR3 DNA follows: TGTGCTAGCAGCTTCCGACTAGTAGAGACCCAGTACTTC. This translates into CASSFRLVETQYF.

The gene calls are TRBV7-8 and TRBJ2-2; 14 bases map to TRBD2. CDR1 and CDR2 from the germline V gene are SGHVS and FQNEAQ. After removal of 2 bases from V and 6 bases from J, the junction contained 8 bases not matched to a gene. The CDR3 spans 18 residues. CDR3 sequence (DNA): TGTGCCAGCAGCTTACAGGGACTAGCGGGAGCAATTGCCGGGGAGCTGTTTTTT. Translation gives CASSLQGLAGAIAGELFF.

The chain recombines TRBV19 with TRBJ2-3; D ambiguous. Germline V gene data show CDR1 as LNHDA and CDR2 as SQIVND (reference sequence). The CDR3 is 16 amino acids. Deletions cut 5 bases from V and 0 bases from J, with 15 bases between. CDR3 in amino acids: CASSAVGASSTDTQYF. CDR3 in DNA: TGTGCCAGTAGTGCGGTCGGCGCTTCTAGCACAGATACGCAGTATTTT.

Written as DNA, the CDR3 is TGTGCCAGCAGCCCGGCCAGGGGAGGGCTTTCCTACGAGCAGTACTTC. It encodes CASSPARGGLSYEQYF. V and J are TRBV5-4 and TRBJ2-7; possibly TRBD2 for D (7 bases). The CDR3 covers 16 residues. Trimming stripped 4 bases from V and 1 base from J, with 18 bases between. The germline CDR1 and CDR2 sequences are SGHNT and YYREEE (reference sequence).

This clone was seen a single time. The same CDR3 is also encoded by other DNA sequences in this sample. The J gene is TRBJ2-1, the V gene TRBV29-1; D not certain. Trimming took off 7 bases at V and 6 bases at J, with 13 bases between the two ends. CDR3 length: 12 residues. Looked up from germline, CDR1 is SQVTM and CDR2 is ANQGSEA. CDR3 residues: CSAVLDSNEQFF. CDR3 sequence (DNA): TGCAGCGCCGTTCTAGATTCCAATGAGCAGTTCTTC.

The V gene is TRBV9, the J gene TRBJ2-3; perhaps TRBD2 as D (6 bases). V lost 3 bases to trimming and J lost 6 bases, with 17 bases between them. Germline CDR1 is SGDLS and CDR2 is YYNGEE. The CDR3 totals 15 residues. CDR3: CASSGTGTGWDTQYF. DNA for the CDR3: TGTGCCAGCAGCGGGACCGGGACTGGGTGGGATACGCAGTATTTT.

This clone was recorded only once. The chain employs TRBV5-5 and TRBJ1-1; no definite D call. CDR1 is SGHKS, CDR2 YYEKEE, per germline (reference sequence). The CDR3 runs to 14 residues. With 4 bases removed from V and 4 bases from J, the gap between germline ends came to 14 bases. In DNA form, the CDR3 reads TGTGCCAGCAGCCCACCCGGGGTCGGCACTGAAGCTTTCTTT. This translates into CASSPPGVGTEAFF.

V usage is TRBV4-1 and J usage is TRBJ2-7; maybe TRBD2 (6 bases). The CDR3 has 15 amino acids. V lost 0 bases and J 4 bases, leaving 13 bases between the germline ends. CDR1 is MGHRA, CDR2 YSYEKL, per germline. The CDR3 region has the DNA TGCGCCAGCAGCCAAGATGTGGAGGGAGGATACGAGCAGTACTTC. It codes for CASSQDVEGGYEQYF.

This clone appeared a few times. The genes are TRBV9 and TRBJ2-3; tentative D call: TRBD1 (5 bases). Germline V lookup: CDR1 SGDLS, CDR2 YYNGEE. The length of the CDR3 is 14 residues. Trimming left V 6 bases short and J 2 bases short, with 13 bases between. The CDR3 protein is CASTRRVDTDTQYF. In nucleotides, the CDR3 is TGTGCCAGCACCCGCAGGGTGGACACAGATACGCAGTATTTT.

This clone was detected a few times. The rearrangement uses TRBV6-1 and TRBJ1-5, with D possibly being TRBD1 (5 bases). The CDR3 runs 17 residues. Trimming removed 0 bases from V and 0 bases from J, with 12 bases in between. CDR1 MNHNS and CDR2 SASEGT come from the germline V gene. The CDR3 loop reads CASSEAGWGYSNQPQHF. The CDR3 DNA reads as TGTGCCAGCAGTGAAGCGGGATGGGGCTATAGCAATCAGCCCCAGCATTTT.

The chain couples TRBV7-3 to TRBJ2-3; 9 positions match TRBD2. Losses at the gene ends were 4 bases for V and 6 bases for J; bases not matched to a gene: 14. This CDR3 has 17 residues. Germline V gene lookup returns CDR1 SGHTA and CDR2 FQGTGA. The CDR3 spells CASSSHTGTSSRDTQYF. In DNA form, the CDR3 reads TGTGCCAGCAGCTCCCACACCGGGACTAGCTCTCGGGATACGCAGTATTTT.

CDR3 sequence (DNA): TGTGCCAGCTCATCACGTGGATCAGCCGGTCGGGACAGCTTGATCTTGTCCTATGGCTACACCTTC. The encoded protein is CASSSRGSAGRDSLILSYGYTF. This chain joins TRBV18 and TRBJ1-2, with 7 bases fitting TRBD1. V dropped 5 bases and J dropped 4; count of bases not matched to a gene: 31. Germline CDR1 KGHSH, CDR2 LQKENI. The CDR3 length is 22 residues.

The sample holds a few counts of this clone. The chain uses TRBV11-1 and TRBJ2-1, with 10 bases lining up with TRBD2. Looked up from germline, CDR1 is SGHAT and CDR2 is FQDESV (reference sequence). This CDR3 spans 13 amino acids. Losses at the gene ends were 5 bases for V and 8 bases for J; bases not matched to a gene: 3. The CDR3 DNA follows: TGTGCCAGCAGCCCAGCGGGAGGGGATGAGCAGTTCTTC. This translates into CASSPAGGDEQFF.

This clone has a handful of counts. The chain joins TRBV7-9 to TRBJ2-1; D is possibly TRBD2 (6 bases). CDR1 is SEHNR and CDR2 is FQNEAQ in the germline V gene (reference sequence). The V end was cut by 5 bases, the J end by 1 base, with 12 bases between. The CDR3 runs to 15 residues. In nucleotides, the CDR3 is TGTGCCAGCAGCCGTAGCGGTTATTCCTACAATGAGCAGTTCTTC. This translates into CASSRSGYSYNEQFF.

This sequence joins TRBV5-4 and TRBJ2-7; 8 bases fit TRBD1. Germline V lookup: CDR1 SGHNT, CDR2 YYREEE (reference sequence). J lost 0 bases, V lost 4 bases, and 6 bases had no gene match. This CDR3 has 15 amino acids. The CDR3 region has the DNA TGTGCCAGCAGCAATTCCGGACAGGGCTCCTACGAGCAGTACTTC. Translated, it gives CASSNSGQGSYEQYF.

The chain joins TRBV2 to TRBJ1-2; D perhaps matches TRBD1 (5 bases). The germline V and J ends were trimmed by 5 bases and 1 base, with 14 bases remaining between them. The CDR3 contains 15 residues. Germline V lookup: CDR1 SNHLY, CDR2 FYNNEI. The CDR3 region has the DNA TGTGCCAGCAGTCCCACAGGAACCTTTAACTATGGCTACACCTTC. This gives the protein CASSPTGTFNYGYTF.

The CDR3 DNA sequence: TGTGCCAGCACGATAGGGACAGGGCAGGGGAATCAGCCCCAGCATTTT. This codes for CASTIGTGQGNQPQHF. The chain has TRBV6-6 and TRBJ1-5, with TRBD1 matching over 9 bases. The junction had 11 bases not matched to a gene; V was cut back by 7 bases and J by 4 bases. Per the germline V gene, CDR1 is MNHNY and CDR2 is SVGAGI (reference sequence). This CDR3 contains 16 residues.

CDR3 DNA sequence: TGTGCCAGTAGTACATCTAAGGGGACTGAAGCTTTCTTT. Its protein product is CASSTSKGTEAFF. The J gene is TRBJ1-1, the V gene TRBV19, with D tentatively TRBD1 (5 bases). Germline CDR1 LNHDA, CDR2 SQIVND (reference sequence). The length of the CDR3 is 13 residues. V lost 4 bases and J lost 5, with 11 bases in between. The full variable domain, with the rest looked up from reference TRBV19 and TRBJ1-1, is DGGITQSPKYLFRKEGQNVTLSCEQNLNHDAMYWYRQDPGQGLRLIYYSQIVNDFQKGDIAEGYSVSREKKESFPLTVTSAQKNPTAFYLCASSTSKGTEAFFGQGTRLTVV.

The V gene is TRBV5-1, the J gene TRBJ2-3; 9 bases agree with TRBD2. Trimming removed 0 bases from V and 4 bases from J; junction bases left unmatched: 9. The germline V gene encodes CDR1 SGHRS and CDR2 YFSETQ. The CDR3 has 17 residues. CDR3 nucleotides: TGCGCCAGCAGCTTGGCCGGGGGAGCGGGAGGTGCAGATACGCAGTATTTT. Translated: CASSLAGGAGGADTQYF. The variable domain in full, with the rest retrieved from reference TRBV5-1 and TRBJ2-3, is KAGVTQTPRYLIKTRGQQVTLSCSPISGHRSVSWYQQTPGQGLQFLFEYFSETQRNKGNFPGRFSGRQFSNSRSEMNVSTLELGDSALYLCASSLAGGAGGADTQYFGPGTRLTVL.

This clone was observed a few times. The V gene is TRBV18, the J gene TRBJ2-7, with 16 bases lining up with TRBD2. CDR1 is KGHSH, CDR2 LQKENI, per germline. Unmatched junction bases numbered 9, after V lost 5 bases and J lost 5 bases. CDR3 length: 17 residues. The CDR3 DNA reads TGTGCCAGCTCATCGGGACTAGCGGGAGGGGCGGTTGACGAGCAGTACTTC. Translation gives CASSSGLAGGAVDEQYF. The whole variable domain, filled in from reference TRBV18 and TRBJ2-7, reads NAGVMQNPRHLVRRRGQEARLRCSPMKGHSHVYWYRQLPEEGLKFMVYLQKENIIDESGMPKERFSAEFPKEGPSILRIQQVVRGDSAAYFCASSSGLAGGAVDEQYFGPGTRLTVT.

This chain connects TRBV28 to TRBJ1-5, with 7 bases fitting TRBD1. Germline CDR1 MDHEN, CDR2 SYDVKM. This CDR3 is 14 amino acids long. Unmatched junction bases numbered 7, after V lost 8 bases and J lost 3 bases. The CDR3 DNA is TGTGCCAGCGTAGGACAGGAGGCCAATCAGCCCCAGCATTTT. Its protein product is CASVGQEANQPQHF.

This clone was counted only a few times. V gene TRBV28 combines with J gene TRBJ1-1; D is possibly TRBD1 (5 bases). CDR3 size: 12 residues. Trimming removed 2 bases from V and 11 bases from J, with 12 bases in between. Germline-derived CDR1 and CDR2 are MDHEN and SYDVKM. The CDR3 spells CASSLTGSNAFF. The CDR3 DNA follows: TGTGCCAGCAGTTTAACAGGCTCAAACGCTTTCTTT.

The chain is built from TRBV7-9 and TRBJ2-1; D may be TRBD2 (5 bases). V dropped 1 base and J dropped 8 bases, with 9 bases sitting between them. Germline V gives CDR1 SEHNR, CDR2 FQNEAQ (reference sequence). There are 13 residues in the CDR3. This chain's CDR3 is CASSLDSGYEQFF. The CDR3 DNA reads TGTGCCAGCAGCTTAGACAGCGGATATGAGCAGTTCTTC.

A remark on this clone: Distinct nucleotide sequences in the sample also encode this CDR3. The V and J genes are TRBV5-6 and TRBJ2-5; D ambiguous. The V gene lost 0 bases and the J gene lost 5 bases, with 2 bases spanning the gap. Germline CDR1 reads SGHDT; CDR2 reads YYEEEE. This CDR3 is built from 11 residues. CDR3 residues: CASSLAETQYF. The CDR3 nucleotides are TGTGCCAGCAGCTTGGCGGAGACCCAGTACTTC.

This chain connects TRBV2 to TRBJ2-3; 10 nucleotides match TRBD2. Germline V gene sequence: CDR1 SNHLY, CDR2 FYNNEI. The CDR3 totals 19 residues. The junction had 12 bases not matched to a gene; V was cut back by 1 base and J by 2 bases. CDR3 nucleotide sequence: TGTGCCAGCAGTGAAGGACTAGCGGGTCTCTTCGGGCACACAGATACGCAGTATTTT. It yields the protein CASSEGLAGLFGHTDTQYF.

This clone has just one count. The V and J genes are TRBV10-3 and TRBJ2-7, with TRBD2 as a possible D gene (5 bases). There are 14 residues in the CDR3. With 2 bases removed from V and 3 bases from J, the gap between germline ends came to 11 bases. The V gene's germline CDR1 is ENHRY and CDR2 SYGVKD. The chain's CDR3 is CAISEGSSSYEQYF. For the CDR3, the DNA is TGTGCCATCAGTGAGGGATCTAGCAGCTACGAGCAGTACTTC.